Each of the 11 T cell receptor beta chains below was sequenced from the same sample in a study of blood T cell repertoires in COVID-19. Here immunoSEQ multiplex PCR was the method, and the copy in TCRdb shows in-frame clones only, minus some. In the table there are about 180,000 clones, roughly 81% of which are singletons. Sequencing input: peripheral blood. These receptors were obtained from a woman over 75 with COVID-19, enrolled during active disease.

V is TRBV24-1 and J is TRBJ2-1, with 10 bases aligning to TRBD1. V gave up 3 bases and J gave up 1 base; unmatched junction bases: 8. Germline V gene lookup returns CDR1 KGHDR and CDR2 SFDVKD. The CDR3 has 18 amino acids. The CDR3 coding sequence is TGTGCCACCAGTGATATTCCGGGACAGGGGTCATCCTACAATGAGCAGTTCTTC. This sequence encodes CATSDIPGQGSSYNEQFF.

The gene calls are TRBV5-8 and TRBJ2-7, with 7 bases aligning to TRBD2. Trimming cost V 7 bases and J 2 bases; bases outside gene matches: 9. The CDR3 length is 14 residues. Germline lookup yields CDR1 SGHTS and CDR2 YDEGEE. CDR3 nucleotides: TGTGCCAGCGCAGTAGCGGGCCTTGCCTACGAGCAGTACTTC. Its translation is CASAVAGLAYEQYF. The variable domain in full, completed from reference TRBV5-8 and TRBJ2-7, reads EAGVTQSPTHLIKTRGQQATLRCSPISGHTSVYWYQQALGLGLQFLLWYDEGEERNRGNFPPRFSGRQFPNYSSELNVNALELEDSALYLCASAVAGLAYEQYFGPGTRLTVT.

This clone was seen once. This rearrangement joins TRBV9 to TRBJ2-3; a possible D gene is TRBD2 (6 bases). CDR3 length: 15 residues. V gave up 4 bases and J gave up 3 bases, with 15 bases separating them. The germline V gene encodes CDR1 SGDLS and CDR2 YYNGEE. CDR3 in amino acids: CASSPLGGKTDTQYF. CDR3 nucleotide sequence: TGTGCCAGCAGCCCCCTGGGCGGGAAGACAGATACGCAGTATTTT.

The rearrangement uses TRBV24-1 and TRBJ2-7; tentative D call: TRBD1 (5 bases). Germline CDR1 KGHDR, CDR2 SFDVKD. V lost 4 bases and J 3 bases, leaving 15 bases between the germline ends. The CDR3 totals 15 residues. CDR3 sequence (DNA): TGTGCCACCAGTGACCCGACAGACTTAGTCTACGAGCAGTACTTC. Its protein is CATSDPTDLVYEQYF.

CDR3 sequence (DNA): TGTGCCAGCAGTGTACTCGAGGGACAGGGTGTGATTAGCAATCAGCCCCAGCATTTT. Amino acids: CASSVLEGQGVISNQPQHF. This sequence joins TRBV2 and TRBJ1-5; the match to TRBD1 covers 9 bases. From germline, CDR1 is SNHLY and CDR2 FYNNEI. This CDR3 is built from 19 residues. With 4 bases clipped from V and 0 bases from J, the junction kept 13 bases outside the gene matches. The variable domain in full, with the rest retrieved from reference TRBV2 and TRBJ1-5, is EPEVTQTPSHQVTQMGQEVILRCVPISNHLYFYWYRQILGQKVEFLVSFYNNEISEKSEIFDDQFSVERPDGSNFTLKIRSTKLEDSAMYFCASSVLEGQGVISNQPQHFGDGTRLSIL.

The CDR3 DNA reads TGTGCCTGGAGGAAAGGGCGGGACTTTAACTATGGCTACACCTTC. It specifies CAWRKGRDFNYGYTF. The chain recombines TRBV30 with TRBJ1-2, with a possible D match to TRBD1 (5 bases). Trimming stripped 3 bases from V and 1 base from J, with 15 bases between. CDR1 GTSNPN and CDR2 SVGIG come from the germline V gene (reference sequence). The CDR3 is made up of 15 amino acids.

This chain links TRBV5-4 with TRBJ1-1; 7 bases are a match to TRBD1. J was trimmed by 3 bases and V by 4 bases; bases with no gene match: 3. The CDR3 runs 13 residues. Germline CDR1 is SGHNT and CDR2 is YYREEE (reference sequence). CDR3 DNA sequence: TGTGCCAGCAGCGTCAGGGGGTACACTGAAGCTTTCTTT. Translating it yields CASSVRGYTEAFF. Based on the CDR3 plus reference TRBV5-4 and TRBJ1-1, the full variable domain is ETGVTQSPTHLIKTRGQQVTLRCSSQSGHNTVSWYQQALGQGPQFIFQYYREEENGRGNFPPRFSGLQFPNYSSELNVNALELDDSALYLCASSVRGYTEAFFGQGTRLTVV.

As DNA, the CDR3 is TGTGCCAGCAGCTTAGATAGCTGGCAGGGGAAGAGCACTGAAGCTTTCTTT. Encoded protein: CASSLDSWQGKSTEAFF. The chain recombines TRBV11-3 with TRBJ1-1; perhaps TRBD1 as D (6 bases). Germline lookup yields CDR1 SGHNT and CDR2 YENEEA. The CDR3 has 17 residues. Trimming took off 0 bases at V and 4 bases at J, with 18 bases between the two ends.

V gene TRBV19 combines with J gene TRBJ1-2; D ambiguous. V dropped 2 bases and J dropped 3 bases, with 10 bases sitting between them. This CDR3 region has 14 residues. Germline V lookup: CDR1 LNHDA, CDR2 SQIVND (reference sequence). The CDR3 sequence is CASSITGSYYGYTF. The CDR3 region has the DNA TGTGCCAGTAGTATAACCGGGTCCTACTATGGCTACACCTTC.

The gene calls are TRBV6-5 and TRBJ2-2, with a tentative D call TRBD1 (5 bases). This CDR3 is 14 amino acids long. The ends were cut back, 7 bases at V and 6 bases at J, with 15 bases in the middle. Germline values: CDR1 MNHEY, CDR2 SVGAGI. The CDR3 DNA reads as TGTGCCAGCACCTCTACAGGTGGTCCCGGGGAGCTGTTTTTT. It encodes CASTSTGGPGELFF.

The genes are TRBV7-6 and TRBJ2-3; D gene uncertain. This CDR3 region has 16 residues. V was trimmed by 2 bases and J by 2 bases, leaving 14 bases between them. Looked up from germline, CDR1 is SGHVS and CDR2 is FNYEAQ. The CDR3 here is CASSLLIAAVTDTQYF. The CDR3 DNA sequence: TGTGCCAGCAGCTTACTGATAGCAGCCGTCACAGATACGCAGTATTTT.